This TCR beta chain was recovered during a study of shared clonotypes between healthy human individuals. Each cell subset's genomic DNA was divided evenly among several immunoSEQ plates. Produced via immunoSEQ multiplex PCR; TCRdb's table is partial and in-frame only. The table shows hundreds of thousands of clones, with around 95% occurring only once. V was clipped by 6 bases and J by 1 base, with 13 bases between them. The CDR3 has 15 residues. Germline V lookup: CDR1 MNHEY, CDR2 SMNVEV (reference sequence). Positive CCR7 selection of CD45RO-negative cells yielded the naive CD8 cells, and terminally differentiated effector memory CD45RA+ cells were excluded.

Sequencing was carried out using naive CD8+ T cells sorted from blood. The genes are TRBV27 and TRBJ1-5; D is perhaps TRBD1 (5 bases). This receptor was identified in a woman aged 30 to 39 in good health. CDR3 bases: TGTGCCAGCAGGGCAGGGCCACAAAGCAATCAGCCCCAGCATTTT. Translation: CASRAGPQSNQPQHF.